This T cell receptor (beta chain) was documented in a study of CD8 T cells in ankylosing spondylitis. Findings and limits, study-wide: Reportedly, significant enrichment of disease-linked clones occurred in matched ankylosing spondylitis synovial fluid. CD8+ disease-linked clones were present at relatively low frequencies in blood.

A few counts support this clonotype. Its antigen is undetermined. TCRdb reprocessed the 5' RACE reads with MiXCR, giving one entry per CDR3 protein. The sample shows approximately 300,000 distinct CDR3 sequences, around 20% of them seen only once. This TCR came from a female donor with ankylosing spondylitis or in good health (not recorded which). Material for sequencing was blood, either unsorted or a sorted T cell fraction (not recorded which).

CDR3 sequence: CASTSMGGDGYTF. Here the CDR3 DNA reads TGTGCCAGCACTTCTATGGGAGGGGATGGCTACACCTTC. The gene calls are TRBV12-3 or TRBV12-4 and TRBJ1-2, with D perhaps TRBD1 (5 bases). Trimming took off 7 bases at V and 6 bases at J, with 15 bases between the two ends. The CDR3 runs 13 residues.